Listed here are 28 T cell receptor beta chains from one sample, sequenced in a study of blood T cell repertoires in COVID-19. TCRdb's copy holds only in-frame clones and misses some; the assay was immunoSEQ multiplex PCR. Of 350,000 or so clones listed, about 87% are singletons. The source material was peripheral blood. The source of these receptors is a woman in her 30s with COVID-19, enrolled during active disease.

Turning to this clone: The identical CDR3 is also encoded by other nucleotide sequences in the sample. DNA for the CDR3: TGTGCCAGTAGCGGTGACAGGGGGGGAAATGAGCAGTTCTTC. Protein sequence: CASSGDRGGNEQFF. J is TRBJ2-1 and V is TRBV7-9; 9 positions agree with TRBD1. Germline V gene lookup returns CDR1 SEHNR and CDR2 FQNEAQ (reference sequence). This CDR3 region has 14 residues. Trimming cost V 9 bases and J 7 bases; bases outside gene matches: 10.

The rearrangement links TRBV5-1 to TRBJ1-3; no clear D. The CDR3 covers 13 residues. V was pared by 0 bases and J by 6 bases, with 7 bases between. Germline V gene sequence: CDR1 SGHRS, CDR2 YFSETQ. The CDR3 loop reads CASSLDRENTIYF. The CDR3 nucleotides are TGCGCCAGCAGCTTGGATCGGGAAAACACCATATATTTT.

This clone was counted between two and nine times. The chain uses TRBV6-5 and TRBJ2-7, with TRBD2 as a possible D gene (6 bases). The CDR3 has 13 residues. V lost 7 bases to trimming and J lost 6 bases, with 16 bases between them. CDR1 is MNHEY and CDR2 is SVGAGI in the germline V gene. Here the CDR3 DNA reads TGTGCCAGCAAGCCTCCTGGAGGGTCCGAGCAGTACTTC. This codes for CASKPPGGSEQYF.

V usage is TRBV25-1 and J usage is TRBJ1-4; D may be TRBD1 (5 bases). V dropped 2 bases and J dropped 11 bases, with 15 bases sitting between them. Germline V gene sequence: CDR1 MGHDK, CDR2 SYGVNS. This CDR3 comprises 14 residues. Here the CDR3 reads CASSEGGLFRKLFF. CDR3 coding DNA: TGTGCCAGCAGTGAAGGGGGACTGTTCCGGAAACTGTTTTTT.

In this sample, this clone turned up a few times. This rearrangement joins TRBV4-3 to TRBJ1-3; no firm D call. The V and J ends lost 5 bases and 2 bases respectively, with 16 bases between them. Germline-derived CDR1 and CDR2 are LGHNA and YSLEER. The CDR3 sequence is 16 residues long. CDR3 in amino acids: CASSEGRRVAGNTIYF. The CDR3 DNA follows: TGCGCCAGCAGCGAAGGACGCCGGGTCGCTGGAAACACCATATATTTT.

The CDR3 region has the DNA TGTGCCAGCAGTAGGACAGCCGGCTCTGGAAACACCATATATTTT. Translated: CASSRTAGSGNTIYF. V is TRBV28 and J is TRBJ1-3, with D perhaps TRBD1 (6 bases). V was shortened by 5 bases and J by 0 bases, with 11 bases between the two germline ends. The length of the CDR3 is 15 residues. The germline V gene encodes CDR1 MDHEN and CDR2 SYDVKM. The full variable domain, its missing parts supplied by reference TRBV28 and TRBJ1-3, is DVKVTQSSRYLVKRTGEKVFLECVQDMDHENMFWYRQDPGLGLRLIYFSYDVKMKEKGDIPEGYSVSREKKERFSLILESASTNQTSMYLCASSRTAGSGNTIYFGEGSWLTVV.

This clone was recorded once. The chain combines TRBV5-5 with TRBJ2-7; 8 nucleotides match TRBD1. The CDR3 is 14 amino acids. Trimming at V came to 4 bases and at J to 5 bases, leaving 8 bases not matched to a gene. Looked up from germline, CDR1 is SGHKS and CDR2 is YYEKEE (reference sequence). In DNA, the CDR3 is TGTGCCAGCAGCCTCGGACAGGGTGCCAACGAGCAGTACTTC. Its protein product is CASSLGQGANEQYF. Using reference TRBV5-5 and TRBJ2-7 for the parts outside the CDR3, the full variable domain is DAGVTQSPTHLIKTRGQQVTLRCSPISGHKSVSWYQQVLGQGPQFIFQYYEKEERGRGNFPDRFSARQFPNYSSELNVNALLLGDSALYLCASSLGQGANEQYFGPGTRLTVT.

This chain connects TRBV4-2 to TRBJ2-3; D gene unclear. V was clipped by 0 bases and J by 6 bases, with 7 bases between them. Germline CDR1 reads LGHNA; CDR2 reads YNFKEQ. The CDR3 runs 13 residues. The CDR3 region is CASSQERPDTQYF. CDR3 nucleotides: TGTGCCAGCAGCCAAGAGCGGCCGGATACGCAGTATTTT.

The chain combines TRBV5-1 with TRBJ1-2; D is uncertain. The CDR3 consists of 16 residues. Germline CDR1 reads SGHRS; CDR2 reads YFSETQ. V was shortened by 5 bases and J by 1 base, with 18 bases between the two germline ends. CDR3 sequence (DNA): TGCGCCAGCAGTCAAAACACACCGTCTCGTAACTATGGCTACACCTTC. It specifies CASSQNTPSRNYGYTF.

The chain has TRBV19 and TRBJ2-5, with D possibly TRBD2 on 6 matching bases. Germline CDR1 and CDR2: LNHDA and SQIVND (reference sequence). CDR3 length: 14 amino acids. The V gene lost 0 bases and the J gene lost 5 bases, with 10 bases spanning the gap. The CDR3 region is CASSIDLRGETQYF. DNA of the CDR3: TGTGCCAGTAGTATAGATCTACGGGGGGAGACCCAGTACTTC.

This chain connects TRBV9 to TRBJ2-3; 8 nucleotides align to TRBD2. Trimming took 0 bases from V and 5 from J; bases not matched to a gene: 11. The length of the CDR3 is 17 residues. The germline CDR1 and CDR2 sequences are SGDLS and YYNGEE. DNA of the CDR3: TGTGCCAGCAGCGTAGACCCCCATAGCGGGAAGGGAGATACGCAGTATTTT. Translating gives CASSVDPHSGKGDTQYF. The variable domain in full, completed from reference TRBV9 and TRBJ2-3, reads DSGVTQTPKHLITATGQRVTLRCSPRSGDLSVYWYQQSLDQGLQFLIQYYNGEERAKGNILERFSAQQFPDLHSELNLSSLELGDSALYFCASSVDPHSGKGDTQYFGPGTRLTVL.

The genes are TRBV6-2 or TRBV6-3 and TRBJ2-2; a weak D match, TRBD2 (5 bases). This CDR3 contains 19 residues. Germline V gene lookup returns CDR1 MNHEY and CDR2 SVGEGT. The ends were cut back, 3 bases at V and 4 bases at J, with 24 bases in the middle. The CDR3: CASSYWRLPGESGTGELFF. CDR3 nucleotides: TGTGCCAGCAGTTATTGGAGACTACCAGGAGAGTCCGGCACCGGGGAGCTGTTTTTT.

J is TRBJ2-5 and V is TRBV29-1; perhaps TRBD2 as D (7 bases). CDR3 length: 14 amino acids. V dropped 5 bases and J dropped 3 bases, with 16 bases sitting between them. CDR1 SQVTM and CDR2 ANQGSEA come from the germline V gene. CDR3 sequence: CSVNRGGGEETQYF. The CDR3 bases are TGCAGCGTTAACCGTGGGGGGGGCGAAGAGACCCAGTACTTC.

This clone came up a few times. The chain is built from TRBV9 and TRBJ2-5; 7 bases map to TRBD2. The trim removed 4 bases at V and 4 bases at J, leaving 13 bases unmatched. Germline V gene lookup returns CDR1 SGDLS and CDR2 YYNGEE. The CDR3 is 16 amino acids. The CDR3 here is CASSPRGSGLGETQYF. The CDR3 DNA is TGTGCCAGCAGCCCGCGTGGTAGCGGGTTGGGAGAGACCCAGTACTTC.

The CDR3 protein is CASSPEGTVPDTQYF. The DNA for the CDR3 is TGTGCCAGCAGCCCGGAGGGGACAGTCCCAGATACGCAGTATTTT. The gene calls are TRBV11-1 and TRBJ2-3, with a possible D match to TRBD1 (7 bases). V lost 5 bases and J lost 4, with 16 bases in between. From germline, CDR1 is SGHAT and CDR2 FQDESV (reference sequence). This CDR3 has 15 residues.

The chain has TRBV7-2 and TRBJ2-5; a weak D match, TRBD1 (6 bases). Germline CDR1 and CDR2: SGHTA and FQGNSA. V dropped 6 bases and J dropped 2 bases, with 13 bases sitting between them. CDR3 length: 14 residues. The CDR3 DNA follows: TGTGCCAGCAGTTTTAACAGGGTACAAGAGACCCAGTACTTC. Its translation is CASSFNRVQETQYF.

This clone was seen a single time. This chain joins TRBV10-3 and TRBJ2-5; D is perhaps TRBD2 (5 bases). Germline CDR1 reads ENHRY; CDR2 reads SYGVKD. The CDR3 runs 14 residues. Trimming stripped 3 bases from V and 5 bases from J, with 13 bases between. The CDR3 loop is CAISDGRLLETQYF. The CDR3, as DNA: TGTGCCATCAGTGACGGCCGACTATTGGAGACCCAGTACTTC.

This clone has a single count. This sequence joins TRBV20-1 and TRBJ2-1; 10 bases fit TRBD2. CDR1 and CDR2 from the germline V gene are DFQATT and SNEGSKA (reference sequence). There are 15 residues in the CDR3. Trimming at V came to 3 bases and at J to 6 bases, leaving 8 bases not matched to a gene. CDR3 sequence reads: CSASRPSGSRNEQFF. DNA of the CDR3: TGCAGTGCTAGTCGACCTAGCGGGAGTCGCAATGAGCAGTTCTTC.

With regard to this clone: Other DNA sequences in the same sample also yield this CDR3. The chain employs TRBV19 and TRBJ2-7; D is possibly TRBD1 (6 bases). Per the germline V gene, CDR1 is LNHDA and CDR2 is SQIVND (reference sequence). Trimming took off 4 bases at V and 2 bases at J, with 9 bases between the two ends. The CDR3 covers 13 residues. DNA of the CDR3: TGTGCCAGTAGTAGGGCAGGGGCCTACGAGCAGTACTTC. Its protein product is CASSRAGAYEQYF.

The chain uses TRBV6-5 and TRBJ1-1; 9 positions agree with TRBD1. Germline V lookup: CDR1 MNHEY, CDR2 SVGAGI. The J segment lost 4 bases and the V segment lost 6 bases, leaving 6 bases of the junction unmatched. The CDR3 is 14 residues long. CDR3 nucleotides: TGTGCCAGCAGCTCCGGGACAGGGACCACTGAAGCTTTCTTT. Translation gives CASSSGTGTTEAFF.

The chain links TRBV28 to TRBJ1-1; a weak D match, TRBD1 (5 bases). Germline values: CDR1 MDHEN, CDR2 SYDVKM. This CDR3 contains 16 residues. The V end lost 5 bases, the J end lost 4 bases, and 20 bases lay between the germline ends. CDR3 nucleotides: TGTGCCAGCAGTCGTGGGACTTTGACAGTTGGCACTGAAGCTTTCTTT. Translated: CASSRGTLTVGTEAFF.

The chain combines TRBV6-5 with TRBJ1-2, with 9 bases lining up with TRBD1. J lost 4 bases, V lost 7 bases, and 7 bases had no gene match. The CDR3 sequence is 14 residues long. The germline V gene has CDR1 MNHEY and CDR2 SVGAGI. The CDR3 DNA is TGTGCCAGCACACACACGACAGGGGGCTATGGCTACACCTTC. This gives the protein CASTHTTGGYGYTF.

The chain joins TRBV7-6 to TRBJ2-5, with TRBD2 identical over 9 bases. Looked up from germline, CDR1 is SGHVS and CDR2 is FNYEAQ. Unmatched junction bases numbered 5, after V lost 5 bases and J lost 1 base. The CDR3 contains 15 residues. CDR3 amino acids: CASSPLAGVQETQYF. The CDR3 DNA sequence: TGTGCCAGCAGCCCACTAGCGGGTGTCCAAGAGACCCAGTACTTC.

The V call is TRBV12-3 or TRBV12-4, the J call TRBJ2-2; no clear D gene. V lost 7 bases and J lost 0, with 6 bases in between. The CDR3 consists of 13 residues. The CDR3 DNA is TGTGCCAGCACTAGGTCGAACACCGGGGAGCTGTTTTTT. Translating gives CASTRSNTGELFF.

This clone was seen more than once but under ten times. This chain uses TRBV30 with TRBJ1-6; maybe TRBD1 (6 bases). V gave up 1 base and J gave up 7 bases, with 8 bases separating them. The CDR3 is made up of 13 amino acids. Germline CDR1 is GTSNPN and CDR2 is SVGIG (reference sequence). The CDR3 loop is CAWSDGGNSPLHF. The CDR3 DNA is TGTGCCTGGAGTGATGGGGGCAATTCACCCCTCCACTTT.

The chain links TRBV6-5 to TRBJ2-5, with 11 nucleotides matching TRBD2. V lost 8 bases and J lost 3; bases outside the gene matches: 2. Germline lookup yields CDR1 MNHEY and CDR2 SVGAGI. The length of the CDR3 is 13 residues. CDR3 nucleotide sequence: TGTGCCAGCCCGGGACTAGCGGAAGAGACCCAGTACTTC. Translation gives CASPGLAEETQYF.

The rearrangement links TRBV6-5 to TRBJ2-3; the match to TRBD2 covers 9 bases. Germline loops: CDR1 MNHEY, CDR2 SVGAGI. The ends lost 5 bases at V and 0 bases at J; junction bases unmatched: 3. CDR3 length: 15 residues. The DNA for the CDR3 is TGTGCCAGCAGTCCTAGCGGGACTAGCACAGATACGCAGTATTTT. Translation gives CASSPSGTSTDTQYF.

In its sample, this clone was seen once. This chain uses TRBV5-1 with TRBJ2-7, with TRBD2 identical over 14 bases. The CDR3 sequence is 16 residues long. Trimming took 5 bases from V and 6 from J; bases not matched to a gene: 10. Germline V gene data show CDR1 as SGHRS and CDR2 as YFSETQ. The chain's CDR3 is CASRIGTSGSSGEQYF. The CDR3 region has the DNA TGCGCCAGCAGGATCGGGACTAGCGGGAGCTCTGGCGAGCAGTACTTC.